The sequence of this T cell receptor (beta chain) was determined in a study of long-term antiretroviral therapy in people with HIV. Germline CDR1 and CDR2: WSHSY and SAAADI. This CDR3 is 16 amino acids long. V lost 6 bases and J lost 1; bases outside the gene matches: 7. Study-wide points: Despite increasing after ART, diversity remained lower than that of transplant donor controls. When set beside controls, HIV repertoires had CDR3 length ranges that were narrower.

It was version v3.0 of the immunoSEQ assay that was run at survey level. The repertoire was sequenced with immunoSEQ multiplex PCR; TCRdb's copy has only in-frame clones and lacks some. The table shows 20,000 to 25,000 clones, with around 80% occurring only once. Worth noting for this clone: Antigen: not known.

Sequencing was performed on unsorted PBMCs, taken 4.1 years after starting antiretroviral therapy. V gene TRBV10-2 combines with J gene TRBJ2-2; 8 bases agree with TRBD1. This clonotype originated in a woman between 40 and 50 years old with HIV. The CDR3 here is CASRNSGGLNTGELFF. CDR3 DNA sequence: TGCGCCAGCAGGAACTCAGGGGGCTTGAACACCGGGGAGCTGTTTTTT.